The T cell receptor (beta chain) under discussion was sequenced for a study of identical twins. Study findings and constraints: Whereas memory repertoires showed no such difference, abundant cord blood beta clonotypes carried fewer insertions. Beta out-of-frame sequences showed weaker excess twin sharing.

Germline CDR1 and CDR2: LGHDT and YNNKEL (reference sequence). The CDR3 is made up of 17 amino acids. V lost 1 base and J 2 bases, leaving 18 bases between the germline ends. A word on this clonotype: Its target is not known.

From the 5' RACE reads, TCRdb called clonotypes with MiXCR, one entry per CDR3 protein. The sample lists just under 650,000 distinct CDR3 sequences, roughly 7.1% occurring once. These data also formed part of another study, on yellow fever vaccine responses in identical twins.

The clonotype comes from a young woman in good health. What was sequenced was PBMCs. The chain employs TRBV3-1 and TRBJ2-7; D might be TRBD1 or TRBD2, each matching 5 bases. Here the CDR3 reads CASSQGGTLFPPYEQYF. CDR3 bases: TGTGCCAGCAGCCAAGGAGGGACCCTCTTCCCCCCCTACGAGCAGTACTTC.